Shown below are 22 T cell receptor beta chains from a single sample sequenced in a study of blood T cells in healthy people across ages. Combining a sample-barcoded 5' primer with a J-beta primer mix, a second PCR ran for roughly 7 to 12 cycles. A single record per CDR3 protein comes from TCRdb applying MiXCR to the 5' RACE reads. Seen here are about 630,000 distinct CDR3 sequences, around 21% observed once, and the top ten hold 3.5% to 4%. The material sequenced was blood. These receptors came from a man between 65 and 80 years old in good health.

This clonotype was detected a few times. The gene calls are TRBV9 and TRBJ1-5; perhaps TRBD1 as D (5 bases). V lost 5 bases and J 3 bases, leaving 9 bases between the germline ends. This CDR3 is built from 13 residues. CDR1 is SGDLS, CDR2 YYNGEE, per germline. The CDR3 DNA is TGTGCCAGCAGTAGGGACGTCAATCAGCCCCAGCATTTT. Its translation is CASSRDVNQPQHF.

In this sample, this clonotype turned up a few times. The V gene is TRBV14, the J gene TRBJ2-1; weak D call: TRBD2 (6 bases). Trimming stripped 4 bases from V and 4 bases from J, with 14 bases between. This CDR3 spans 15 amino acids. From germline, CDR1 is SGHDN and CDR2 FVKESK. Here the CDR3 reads CASSRGSSEYNEQFF. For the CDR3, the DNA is TGTGCCAGCAGCCGAGGATCTAGCGAGTACAATGAGCAGTTCTTC.

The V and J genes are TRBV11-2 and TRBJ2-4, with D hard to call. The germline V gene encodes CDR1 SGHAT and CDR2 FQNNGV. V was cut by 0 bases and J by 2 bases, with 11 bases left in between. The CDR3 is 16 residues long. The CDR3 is CASSLELLSSKNIQYF. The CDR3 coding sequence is TGTGCCAGCAGCTTAGAACTATTAAGTTCCAAAAACATTCAGTACTTC.

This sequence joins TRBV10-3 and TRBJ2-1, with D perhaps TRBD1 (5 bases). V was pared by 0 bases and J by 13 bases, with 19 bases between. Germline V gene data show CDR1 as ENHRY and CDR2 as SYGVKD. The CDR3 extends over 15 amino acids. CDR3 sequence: CAISESWGASKTQFF. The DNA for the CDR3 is TGTGCCATCAGTGAGTCGTGGGGCGCGTCGAAGACCCAGTTCTTC.

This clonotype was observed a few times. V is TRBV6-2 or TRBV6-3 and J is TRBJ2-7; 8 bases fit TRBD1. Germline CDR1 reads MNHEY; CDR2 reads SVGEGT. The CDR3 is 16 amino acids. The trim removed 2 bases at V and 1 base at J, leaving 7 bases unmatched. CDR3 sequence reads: CASSYPLGTGSYEQYF. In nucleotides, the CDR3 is TGTGCCAGCAGTTACCCCCTCGGGACAGGTTCCTACGAGCAGTACTTC.

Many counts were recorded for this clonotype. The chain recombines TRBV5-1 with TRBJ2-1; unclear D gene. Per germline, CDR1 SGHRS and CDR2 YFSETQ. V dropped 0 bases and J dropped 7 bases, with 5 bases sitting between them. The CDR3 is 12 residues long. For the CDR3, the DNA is TGCGCCAGCAGCTTGGCCGAGAATGAGCAGTTCTTC. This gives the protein CASSLAENEQFF. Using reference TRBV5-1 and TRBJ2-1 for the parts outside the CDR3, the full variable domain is KAGVTQTPRYLIKTRGQQVTLSCSPISGHRSVSWYQQTPGQGLQFLFEYFSETQRNKGNFPGRFSGRQFSNSRSEMNVSTLELGDSALYLCASSLAENEQFFGPGTRLTVL.

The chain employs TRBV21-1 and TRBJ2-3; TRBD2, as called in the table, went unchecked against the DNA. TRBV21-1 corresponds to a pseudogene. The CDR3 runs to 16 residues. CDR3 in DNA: TGTGCCAGCAGCGGACTAGCGGTCCCACGCACAGATACGCAGTATTTT. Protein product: CASSGLAVPRTDTQYF.

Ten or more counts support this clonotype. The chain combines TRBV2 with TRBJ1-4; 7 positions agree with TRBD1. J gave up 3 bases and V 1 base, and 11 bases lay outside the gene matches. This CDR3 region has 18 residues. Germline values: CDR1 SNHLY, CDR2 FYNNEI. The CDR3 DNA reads TGTGCCAGCAGTGAAGATCATAGGAGGGGGCTGGCTAATGAAAAACTGTTTTTT. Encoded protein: CASSEDHRRGLANEKLFF.

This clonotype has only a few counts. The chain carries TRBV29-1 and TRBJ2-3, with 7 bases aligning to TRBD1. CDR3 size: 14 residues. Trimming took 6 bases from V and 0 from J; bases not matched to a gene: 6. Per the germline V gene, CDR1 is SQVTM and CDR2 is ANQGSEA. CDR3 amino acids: CSVADRSSTDTQYF. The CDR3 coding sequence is TGCAGCGTCGCGGACAGGTCTAGCACAGATACGCAGTATTTT.

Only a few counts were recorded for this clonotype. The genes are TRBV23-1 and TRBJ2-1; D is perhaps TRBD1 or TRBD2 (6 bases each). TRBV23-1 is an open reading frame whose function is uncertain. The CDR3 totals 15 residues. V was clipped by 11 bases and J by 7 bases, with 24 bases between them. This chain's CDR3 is CAPLGGFLGGNEQFF. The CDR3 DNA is TGCGCCCCTCTCGGGGGATTCCTAGGGGGTAATGAGCAGTTCTTC.

In nucleotides, the CDR3 is TGTGCCACCAGCAGAGATTCGGCTAGCGGGAGCGGTGGGGAGACCCAGTACTTC. Protein sequence: CATSRDSASGSGGETQYF. The chain combines TRBV15 with TRBJ2-1; 10 positions agree with TRBD2. Matching the DNA end better, TRBJ2-5 makes the J call doubtful. The length of the CDR3 is 18 residues. The germline gives CDR1 LNHNV, CDR2 YYDKDF (reference sequence).

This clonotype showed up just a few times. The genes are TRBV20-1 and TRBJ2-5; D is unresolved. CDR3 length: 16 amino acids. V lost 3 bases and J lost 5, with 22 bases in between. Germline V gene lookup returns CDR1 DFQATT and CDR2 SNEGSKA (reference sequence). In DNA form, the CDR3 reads TGCAGTGCTAGCCCACTGAGGAATTACTCTCTGGAGACCCAGTACTTC. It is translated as CSASPLRNYSLETQYF.

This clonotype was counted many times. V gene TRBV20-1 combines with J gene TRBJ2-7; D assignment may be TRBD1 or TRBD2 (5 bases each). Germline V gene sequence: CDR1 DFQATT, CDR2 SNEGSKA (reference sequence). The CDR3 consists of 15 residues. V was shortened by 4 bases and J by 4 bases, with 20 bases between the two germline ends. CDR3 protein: CSATPPDGTYYEQYF. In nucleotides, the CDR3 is TGCAGTGCTACGCCTCCTGACGGGACGTATTACGAGCAGTACTTC.

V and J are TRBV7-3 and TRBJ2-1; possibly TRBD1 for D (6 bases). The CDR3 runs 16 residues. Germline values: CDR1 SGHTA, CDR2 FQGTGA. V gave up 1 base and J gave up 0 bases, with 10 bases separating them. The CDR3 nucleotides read TGTGCCAGCAGCTTAAATCAGGGGAGCTCCTACAATGAGCAGTTCTTC. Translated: CASSLNQGSSYNEQFF.

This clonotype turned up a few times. CDR3 in DNA: TGTGCCAGCAGTTTTTTTGGGCGGGAGAGGGCAGATACGCAGTATTTT. It yields the protein CASSFFGRERADTQYF. This chain links TRBV27 with TRBJ2-3; 7 nucleotides align to TRBD2. The CDR3 covers 16 residues. Germline CDR1 and CDR2: MNHEY and SMNVEV (reference sequence). The V and J ends lost 3 bases and 4 bases, in that order; junction bases with no gene match: 10.

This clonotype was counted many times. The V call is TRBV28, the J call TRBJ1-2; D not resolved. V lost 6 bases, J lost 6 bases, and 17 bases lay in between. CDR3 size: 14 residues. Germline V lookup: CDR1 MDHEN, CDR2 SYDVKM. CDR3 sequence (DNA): TGTGCCAGCAGCCAATCACCCCCGACTCATGGCTACACCTTC. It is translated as CASSQSPPTHGYTF.

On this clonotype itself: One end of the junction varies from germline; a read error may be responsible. The CDR3 DNA follows: TGTGCCAGCAGCCAAGGGGCCGCCGGGACAGGTGGAGATATGCAGTATTTT. This encodes CASSQGAAGTGGDMQYF. The rearrangement joins TRBV3-1 to TRBJ2-3, with 8 positions matching TRBD1. The germline CDR1 and CDR2 sequences are LGHDT and YNNKEL (reference sequence). The CDR3 extends over 17 amino acids.

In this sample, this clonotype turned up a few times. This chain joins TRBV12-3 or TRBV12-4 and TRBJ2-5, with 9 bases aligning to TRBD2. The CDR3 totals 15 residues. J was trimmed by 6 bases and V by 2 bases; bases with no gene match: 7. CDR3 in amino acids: CASSLSAGGPQTQYF. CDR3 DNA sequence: TGTGCCAGCAGTTTATCGGCGGGAGGGCCCCAGACCCAGTACTTC.

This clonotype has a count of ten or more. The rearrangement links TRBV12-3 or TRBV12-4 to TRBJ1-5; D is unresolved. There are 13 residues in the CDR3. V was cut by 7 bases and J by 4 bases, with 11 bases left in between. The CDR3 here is CASNKIPNQPQHF. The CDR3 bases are TGTGCCAGCAATAAAATACCAAATCAGCCCCAGCATTTT.

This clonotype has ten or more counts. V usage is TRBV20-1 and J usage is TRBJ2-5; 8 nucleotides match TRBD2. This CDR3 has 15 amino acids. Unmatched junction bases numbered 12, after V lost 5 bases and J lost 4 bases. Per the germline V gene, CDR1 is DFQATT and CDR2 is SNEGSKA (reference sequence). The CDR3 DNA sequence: TGCAGTGCTGCAGATTCGGCGGGAGGACCAGAGACCCAGTACTTC. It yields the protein CSAADSAGGPETQYF.

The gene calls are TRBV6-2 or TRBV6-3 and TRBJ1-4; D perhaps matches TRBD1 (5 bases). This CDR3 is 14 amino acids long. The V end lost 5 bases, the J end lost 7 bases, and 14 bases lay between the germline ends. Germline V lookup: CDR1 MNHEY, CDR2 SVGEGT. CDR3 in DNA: TGTGCCAGCAGTACCCGACAGCGGGTTGAAAAACTGTTTTTT. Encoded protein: CASSTRQRVEKLFF.

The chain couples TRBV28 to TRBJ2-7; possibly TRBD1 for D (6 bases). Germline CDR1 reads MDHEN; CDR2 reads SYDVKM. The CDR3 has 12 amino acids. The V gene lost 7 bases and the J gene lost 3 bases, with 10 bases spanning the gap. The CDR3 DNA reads TGTGCCAGCATGGGGACACGCTACGAGCAGTACTTC. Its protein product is CASMGTRYEQYF.